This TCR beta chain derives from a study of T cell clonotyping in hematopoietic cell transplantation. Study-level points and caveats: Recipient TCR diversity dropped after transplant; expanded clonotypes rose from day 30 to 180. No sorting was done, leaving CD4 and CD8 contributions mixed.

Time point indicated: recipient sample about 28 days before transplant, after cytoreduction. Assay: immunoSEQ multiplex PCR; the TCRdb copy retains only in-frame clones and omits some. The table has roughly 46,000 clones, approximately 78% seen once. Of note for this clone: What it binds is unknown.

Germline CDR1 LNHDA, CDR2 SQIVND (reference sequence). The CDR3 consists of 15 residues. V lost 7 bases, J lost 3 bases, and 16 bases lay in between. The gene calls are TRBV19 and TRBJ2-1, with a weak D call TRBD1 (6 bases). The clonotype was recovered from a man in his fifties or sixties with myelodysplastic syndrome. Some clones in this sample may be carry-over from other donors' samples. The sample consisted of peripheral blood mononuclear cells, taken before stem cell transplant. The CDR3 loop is CASTPTGNRYNEQFF. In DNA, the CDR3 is TGTGCCAGTACCCCCACAGGGAATCGCTACAATGAGCAGTTCTTC.